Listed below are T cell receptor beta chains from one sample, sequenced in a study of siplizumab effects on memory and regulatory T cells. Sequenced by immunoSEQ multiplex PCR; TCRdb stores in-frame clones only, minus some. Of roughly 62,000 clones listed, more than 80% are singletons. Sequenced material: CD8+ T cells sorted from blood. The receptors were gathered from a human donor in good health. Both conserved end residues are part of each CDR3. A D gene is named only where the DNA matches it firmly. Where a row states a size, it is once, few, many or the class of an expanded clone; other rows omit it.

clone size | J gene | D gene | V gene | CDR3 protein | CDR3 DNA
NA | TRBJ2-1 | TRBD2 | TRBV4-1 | CASRPSGISYNEQFF | TGCGCCAGCAGACCTAGCGGGATTTCCTACAATGAGCAGTTCTTC
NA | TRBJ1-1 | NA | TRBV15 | CATSSSVRQVTEAFF | TGTGCCACCAGCAGTAGTGTCAGACAGGTCACTGAAGCTTTCTTT
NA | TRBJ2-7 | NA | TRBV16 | CASSQSNTYEQYF | TGTGCCAGCAGCCAATCGAACACCTACGAGCAGTACTTC
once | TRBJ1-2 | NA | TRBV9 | CASSAEKGGYTF | TGTGCCAGCAGCGCAGAAAAAGGGGGCTACACCTTC
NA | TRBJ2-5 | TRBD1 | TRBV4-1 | CASSQTGVQETQYF | TGCGCCAGCAGCCAGACAGGGGTCCAAGAGACCCAGTACTTC
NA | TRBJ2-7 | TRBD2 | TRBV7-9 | CASSSQRDLVYEQYF | TGTGCCAGCAGCTCCCAGCGGGACCTTGTCTACGAGCAGTACTTC
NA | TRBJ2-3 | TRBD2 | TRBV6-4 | CASSDAGGEDTQYF | TGTGCCAGCAGTGACGCGGGAGGCGAAGATACGCAGTATTTT
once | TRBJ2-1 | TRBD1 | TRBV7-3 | CASSLNPLGGGSSYNEQFF | TGTGCCAGCAGTTTGAATCCTTTAGGGGGCGGCAGCTCCTACAATGAGCAGTTCTTC
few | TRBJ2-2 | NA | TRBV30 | CASEGENTGELFF | TGTGCCTCGGAGGGGGAAAACACCGGGGAGCTGTTTTTT
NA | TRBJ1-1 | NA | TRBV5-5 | CASSLSADLNTEAFF | TGTGCCAGCAGCTTGTCGGCAGACCTGAACACTGAAGCTTTCTTT
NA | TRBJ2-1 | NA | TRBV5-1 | CASSLEDFKREQFF | TGCGCCAGCAGCTTGGAGGACTTTAAACGTGAGCAGTTCTTC
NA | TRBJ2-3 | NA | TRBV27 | CASSLSIQRGTDTQYF | TGTGCCAGCAGTTTATCGATCCAGCGGGGCACAGATACGCAGTATTTT
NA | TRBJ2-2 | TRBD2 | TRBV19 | CASSITSGYTGELFF | TGTGCCAGTAGTATTACTAGCGGGTACACCGGGGAGCTGTTTTTT
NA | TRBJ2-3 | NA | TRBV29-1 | CSVSRVGTDTQYF | TGCAGCGTTTCCAGGGTCGGAACAGATACGCAGTATTTT
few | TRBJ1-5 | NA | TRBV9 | CASSAQDLNNQPQHF | TGTGCCAGCAGCGCCCAAGACTTGAACAATCAGCCCCAGCATTTT
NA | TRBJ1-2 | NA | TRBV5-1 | CASSLGVVDYTF | TGCGCCAGCAGCTTGGGGGTCGTGGACTACACCTTC
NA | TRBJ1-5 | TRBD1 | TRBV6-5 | CASSLGTGTQHF | TGTGCCAGCAGCCTAGGGACAGGGACCCAGCATTTT
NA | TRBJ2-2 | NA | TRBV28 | CASSLYEWQGGTGELFF | TGTGCCAGCAGTTTATACGAGTGGCAGGGTGGAACCGGGGAGCTGTTTTTT
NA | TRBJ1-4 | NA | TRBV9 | CASSVESAEKLFF | TGTGCCAGCAGCGTAGAATCGGCTGAAAAACTGTTTTTT
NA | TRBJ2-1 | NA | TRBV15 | CATSSKDNRFF | TGTGCCACCAGTAGCAAGGACAATCGGTTCTTC
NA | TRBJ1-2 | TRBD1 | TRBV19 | CASSSLPTGDYGYTF | TGTGCCAGTAGTAGCCTCCCCACAGGGGACTATGGCTACACCTTC
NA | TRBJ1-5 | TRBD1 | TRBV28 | CASSPTGQYSNQPQHF | TGTGCCAGCAGTCCGACGGGACAGTATAGCAATCAGCCCCAGCATTTT
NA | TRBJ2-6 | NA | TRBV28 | CASSLRLDGANVLTF | TGTGCCAGCAGTTTAAGACTCGATGGGGCCAACGTCCTGACTTTC
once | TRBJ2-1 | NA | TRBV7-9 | CASSLGHYNEQFF | TGTGCCAGCAGCTTAGGACACTACAATGAGCAGTTCTTC
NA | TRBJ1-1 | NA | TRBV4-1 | CASSQVPGGGNTEAFF | TGCGCCAGCAGCCAAGTGCCGGGGGGCGGTAACACTGAAGCTTTCTTT
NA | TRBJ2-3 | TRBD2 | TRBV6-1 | CASTPGLAGADTQYF | TGTGCCAGCACCCCGGGACTAGCGGGAGCAGATACGCAGTATTTT
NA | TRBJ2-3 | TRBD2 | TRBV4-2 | CASSQDRARVAGEKGTDTQYF | TGTGCCAGCAGCCAAGATCGAGCCCGCGTAGCGGGAGAAAAAGGCACAGATACGCAGTATTTT
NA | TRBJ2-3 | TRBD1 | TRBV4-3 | CASSPQGVGTDTQYF | TGCGCCAGCAGCCCCCAGGGGGTAGGCACAGATACGCAGTATTTT
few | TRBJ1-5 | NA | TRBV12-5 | CASGLSSNQPQHF | TGTGCTAGTGGTTTGAGCAGCAATCAGCCCCAGCATTTT
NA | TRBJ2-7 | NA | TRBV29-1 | CSVGTGSGEQYF | TGCAGCGTCGGAACAGGGTCTGGCGAGCAGTACTTC
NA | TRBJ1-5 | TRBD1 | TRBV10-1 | CASNRGRSNQPQHF | TGCGCCAGCAACAGGGGTCGGAGCAATCAGCCCCAGCATTTT
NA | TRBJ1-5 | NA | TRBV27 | CGSGPSGNQPQHF | TGTGGGTCAGGGCCTTCGGGCAATCAGCCCCAGCATTTT
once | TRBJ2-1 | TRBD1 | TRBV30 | CACHTDREPSYNEQFF | TGTGCCTGCCATACCGACAGGGAACCCTCCTACAATGAGCAGTTCTTC
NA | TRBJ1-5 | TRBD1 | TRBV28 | CASSPQGAQQPQHF | TGTGCCAGCAGTCCACAGGGGGCTCAGCAGCCCCAGCATTTT
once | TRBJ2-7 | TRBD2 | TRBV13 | CASSLGGRADEQYF | TGTGCCAGCAGCTTGGGCGGGAGGGCTGACGAGCAGTACTTC
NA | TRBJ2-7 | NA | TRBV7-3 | CASSLGGNYEQYF | TGTGCCAGCTCCCTAGGGGGGAATTACGAGCAGTACTTC
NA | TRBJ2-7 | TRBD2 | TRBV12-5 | CASGSASGSFYEQYF | TGTGCTAGTGGTTCCGCCAGCGGGAGTTTTTACGAGCAGTACTTC
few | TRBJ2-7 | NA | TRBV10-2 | CASNGAGGAYEQYF | TGCGCCAGTAACGGAGCGGGCGGCGCCTACGAGCAGTACTTC
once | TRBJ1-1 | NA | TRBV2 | CASALISGGAPEAFF | TGTGCCAGCGCGCTAATTTCGGGGGGCGCCCCTGAAGCTTTCTTT
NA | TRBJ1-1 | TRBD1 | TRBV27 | CASSHRQGKTEAFF | TGTGCCAGCAGCCACCGACAGGGTAAAACTGAAGCTTTCTTT
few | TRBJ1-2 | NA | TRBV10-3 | CAIHSGPRSAYGYTF | TGTGCCATCCACTCCGGGCCTAGGTCGGCATATGGCTACACCTTC
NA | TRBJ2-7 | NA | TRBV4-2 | CASSFNRFQDYEQYF | TGTGCCAGCAGCTTCAACAGGTTTCAGGACTACGAGCAGTACTTC
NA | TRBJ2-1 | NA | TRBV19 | CASSPSGGYNEQFF | TGTGCCAGTAGTCCGTCGGGCGGTTACAATGAGCAGTTCTTC
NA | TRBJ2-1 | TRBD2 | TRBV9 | CASSVAGGNEQFF | TGTGCCAGCAGCGTAGCGGGAGGAAACGAGCAGTTCTTC
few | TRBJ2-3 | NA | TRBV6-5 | CASSPEPYYTDTQYF | TGTGCCAGCAGCCCTGAACCCTACTACACAGATACGCAGTATTTT
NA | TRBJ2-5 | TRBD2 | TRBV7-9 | CASSPYSGGQETQYF | TGTGCCAGCAGCCCCTATAGCGGGGGGCAAGAGACCCAGTACTTC
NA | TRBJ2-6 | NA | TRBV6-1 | CASSEAQGAGANVLTF | TGTGCCAGCAGTGAAGCGCAGGGAGCTGGGGCCAACGTCCTGACTTTC
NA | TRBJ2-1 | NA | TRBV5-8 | CASSSRDLYNEQFF | TGTGCCAGCAGCTCCCGAGATTTGTACAATGAGCAGTTCTTC
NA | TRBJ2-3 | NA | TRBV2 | CASRATSTDTQYF | TGTGCCAGCAGGGCGACTAGCACAGATACGCAGTATTTT
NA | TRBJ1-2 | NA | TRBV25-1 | CASSYSGASRGYGYTF | TGTGCCAGCAGCTACAGTGGGGCCTCGCGCGGCTATGGCTACACCTTC
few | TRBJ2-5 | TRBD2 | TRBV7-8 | CASSMGLAGETQYF | TGTGCCAGCAGCATGGGACTAGCGGGAGAGACCCAGTACTTC
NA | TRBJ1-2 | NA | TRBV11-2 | CASSWGPAHGYTF | TGTGCCAGCAGTTGGGGACCCGCACATGGCTACACCTTC
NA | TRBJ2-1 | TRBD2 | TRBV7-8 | CASSFERDMDEQFF | TGTGCCAGCAGCTTTGAGCGGGATATGGATGAGCAGTTCTTC
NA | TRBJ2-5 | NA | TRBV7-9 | CASSSRLETQYF | TGTGCCAGCAGCTCCCGCTTAGAGACCCAGTACTTC